The rows below give T cell receptor beta chains drawn from one sample of a study of cytomegalovirus exposure and HLA in healthy donors. The table came from immunoSEQ multiplex PCR; TCRdb's copy has only in-frame clones and leaves some out. This sample has 100,000 to 150,000 clones, with 89% found just once. Sequencing was done on a sample of PBMCs. These receptor sequences come from a woman between 18 and 30 years old in good health and CMV-seronegative. The CDR3 runs from the conserved cysteine through the conserved F or W. The D gene is left open where the match is weak. For some rows the clone size is stated as once, few or many, or as a class when expanded; others skip it.

abundance | d_gene | j_gene | v_gene | CDR3nt | CDR3aa
- | TRBD1 | TRBJ1-5 | TRBV19 | TGTGCCAGTAAAGTGGACAGGACTCATCAGCCCCAGCATTTT | CASKVDRTHQPQHF
- | - | TRBJ1-3 | TRBV6-1 | TGTGCCGGACGGGGGTCAAGCTACTCTGGAAACACCATATATTTT | CAGRGSSYSGNTIYF
- | - | TRBJ1-2 | TRBV6-1 | TGTGCCAGCAGTGATCAAGGGAGGGGCTACACCTTC | CASSDQGRGYTF
- | TRBD2 | TRBJ2-1 | TRBV27 | TGTGCCAGCTTCAAACCCGGGGGGGCCGGTGAGGAGCAGTTCTTC | CASFKPGGAGEEQFF
- | - | TRBJ1-3 | TRBV7-9 | TGTGCCAGCAGCTTAGTTTCAGGTGTCTCTGGAAACACCATATATTTT | CASSLVSGVSGNTIYF
few | - | TRBJ1-5 | TRBV7-8 | TGTGCCAGCAACCCACTGGGGGGAGGAAAGCCCCAGCATTTT | CASNPLGGGKPQHF
- | - | TRBJ2-2 | TRBV11-1 | TGTGCCAGCAGCTTAGGAACCGGGACAACCAACACCGGGGAGCTGTTTTTT | CASSLGTGTTNTGELFF
- | - | TRBJ1-1 | TRBV5-6 | TGTGCCAGCAGCTTGATGGGGGGACCTGAAGCTTTCTTT | CASSLMGGPEAFF
- | - | TRBJ2-5 | TRBV19 | TGTGCCAGTAGTATGAGGCTCAAAGAGACCCAGTACTTC | CASSMRLKETQYF
- | TRBD1 | TRBJ1-5 | TRBV2 | TGTGCCAGCAGTGACGGGACAGGAGGAAGAGGCAATCAGCCCCAGCATTTT | CASSDGTGGRGNQPQHF
once | TRBD1 | TRBJ2-7 | TRBV6-5 | TGTGCCAGCAGTTACGAACAGGGGGCCGAGCAGTACTTC | CASSYEQGAEQYF
- | - | TRBJ2-7 | TRBV14 | TGTGCCAGCAGCCTTGGCCCTTCCTACGAGCAGTACTTC | CASSLGPSYEQYF
- | TRBD1 | TRBJ2-2 | TRBV29-1 | TGCAGCGTTGGAAGGGGGCAGGGGGCGGGCACCGGGGAGCTGTTTTTT | CSVGRGQGAGTGELFF
once | - | TRBJ2-1 | TRBV25-1 | TGTGCCAGCAGTGACCTAAATGAGCAGTTCTTC | CASSDLNEQFF
- | TRBD2 | TRBJ2-2 | TRBV2 | TGTGCCAGCAGTGGTACCGGGGGGGTAATTACCGGGGAGCTGTTTTTT | CASSGTGGVITGELFF
- | - | TRBJ2-5 | TRBV27 | TGTGCCAGCAGTTTATGGGGTGGGGCTACGCAAGAGACCCAGTACTTC | CASSLWGGATQETQYF
- | TRBD2 | TRBJ2-3 | TRBV4-3 | TGCGCCAGCAGCCGCGGACTAGCGGGAGCAGATACGCAGTATTTT | CASSRGLAGADTQYF
- | TRBD1 | TRBJ2-4 | TRBV28 | TGTGCCAGTGGGACAGAAAACATTCAGTACTTC | CASGTENIQYF
- | - | TRBJ2-1 | TRBV19 | TGTGCCAGTAGTGAACAGGGTGACAATGAGCAGTTCTTC | CASSEQGDNEQFF
- | - | TRBJ1-1 | TRBV27 | TGTGCCAGCTCTAGGGGGAACACTGAAGCTTTCTTT | CASSRGNTEAFF
- | - | TRBJ2-7 | TRBV30 | TGTGCCTGGAGGAGGGGCGGGGTCGAGCAGTACTTC | CAWRRGGVEQYF
- | - | TRBJ1-2 | TRBV6-1 | TGTGCCAGCAGTGAAGTGACGGGGAGGATAGGCTACACCTTC | CASSEVTGRIGYTF